The source of this T cell receptor (beta chain) is a study of blood T cell repertoires in COVID-19 (dated by TCRdb to about 2020). The study in broad terms: The collaborator samples originated in the United States, Italy and Spain and spanned the acute and convalescent phases of COVID-19. The material from the prospective study consisted of cDNA or gDNA derived from T cells, B-cell-depleted T cells, or PBMCs. Deeply sampled blood TCRbeta repertoires from subjects exposed to, actively infected with, or recovered from COVID-19 were included in the dataset. The repertoires were released in a freely available public database intended as a resource for research on the immune response to SARS-CoV-2. The samples were drawn from the first 160 participants of the ongoing ImmuneRACE study and from 1,254 subjects provided by 6 global collaborators. The sample metadata nearly always contained a de-identified subject ID, COVID-19 status, age in years and sex. Where HLA class I and class II types were available, the types were taken from metadata supplied by the sample provider, not from assay-based typing. Broader findings and caveats from the paper: The amount of clinical and demographic metadata varied by source and participant and was provided uncurated.

Inclusive of the bounding cysteine and phenylalanine, the CDR3 is 16 residues long. Only the CDR3 region is kept as DNA, spanning 48 bases read in frame from base 1. Trimming takes 3 bases from V and 2 bases from J, and the germline ends sit 16 bases apart. The germline V gene encodes CDR1 MDHEN and CDR2 SYDVKM. The immunoSEQ Assay, a bias-controlled multiplex PCR, was used to amplify TCRbeta CDR3 regions from genomic DNA. Under the source paper's analysis protocol: Nucleated cell counts per sample were estimated from amplification of reference gene primers within the assay. To quantify the absolute abundance of each unique TCRbeta CDR3 rearrangement, sequence reads were collapsed and filtered. For each sample, productive Simpson clonality was calculated as the square root of Simpson's diversity index over productive rearrangements. TCRdb holds this immuneACCESS table with in-frame rearrangements only. Some clones are missing; in checked studies, unresolved V genes explain under half, and the rest has no known cause. V and J calls and clone size are those listed in that table; D and trimming were worked out from the DNA. The sample table lists roughly 140,000 clones, approximately 78% of them with a count of one. Less than 4.5% of the sample is taken by the ten largest.

With regard to this clone: Its specific antigen is unknown. No clone much larger than this one lies a single base away; base qualities are absent.

Collaborating institutions collected whole blood in K2EDTA tubes following their own protocols. Collaborator samples were shipped for TCRbeta analysis as frozen whole blood, isolated PBMCs, or DNA extracted from either sample type. The sequencing sample was made of peripheral blood. The clonotype originates from a woman older than 75 with acute or convalescent COVID-19. In this chain, TRBV28 is recombined with TRBJ1-1; the D gene is perhaps TRBD1, on 6 matching bases. The nucleotide sequence is TGTGCCAGCAGTTTTATTCAAGGACAGATAAACACTGAAGCTTTCTTT. This is translated as CASSFIQGQINTEAFF.